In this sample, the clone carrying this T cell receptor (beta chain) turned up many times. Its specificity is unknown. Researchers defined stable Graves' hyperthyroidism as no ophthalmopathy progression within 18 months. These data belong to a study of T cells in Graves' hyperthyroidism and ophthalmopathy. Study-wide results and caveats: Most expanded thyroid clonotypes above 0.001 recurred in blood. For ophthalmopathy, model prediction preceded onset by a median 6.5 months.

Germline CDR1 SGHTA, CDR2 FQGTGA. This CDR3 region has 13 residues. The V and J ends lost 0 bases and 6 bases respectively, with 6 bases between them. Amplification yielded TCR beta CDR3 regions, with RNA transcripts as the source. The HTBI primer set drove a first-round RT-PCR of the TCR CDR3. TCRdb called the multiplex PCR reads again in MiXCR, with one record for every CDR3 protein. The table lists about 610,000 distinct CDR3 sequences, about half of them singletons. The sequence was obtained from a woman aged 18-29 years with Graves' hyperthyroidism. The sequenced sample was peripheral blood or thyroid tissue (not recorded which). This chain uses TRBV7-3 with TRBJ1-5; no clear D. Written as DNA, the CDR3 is TGTGCCAGCAGCTTAACGGAGTCTCAGCCCCAGCATTTT. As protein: CASSLTESQPQHF.